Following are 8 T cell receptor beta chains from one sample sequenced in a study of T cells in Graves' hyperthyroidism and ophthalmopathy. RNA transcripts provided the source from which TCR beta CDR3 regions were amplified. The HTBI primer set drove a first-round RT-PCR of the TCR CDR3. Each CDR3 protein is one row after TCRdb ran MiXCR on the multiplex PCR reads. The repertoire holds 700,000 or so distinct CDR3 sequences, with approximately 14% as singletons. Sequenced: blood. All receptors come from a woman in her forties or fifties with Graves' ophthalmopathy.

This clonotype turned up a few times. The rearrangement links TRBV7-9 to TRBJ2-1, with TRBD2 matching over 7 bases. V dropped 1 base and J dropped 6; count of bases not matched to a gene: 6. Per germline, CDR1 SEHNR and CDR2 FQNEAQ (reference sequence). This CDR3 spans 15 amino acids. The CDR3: CASSLVAAGLNEQFF. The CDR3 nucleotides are TGTGCCAGCAGCTTAGTCGCAGCGGGACTCAATGAGCAGTTCTTC.

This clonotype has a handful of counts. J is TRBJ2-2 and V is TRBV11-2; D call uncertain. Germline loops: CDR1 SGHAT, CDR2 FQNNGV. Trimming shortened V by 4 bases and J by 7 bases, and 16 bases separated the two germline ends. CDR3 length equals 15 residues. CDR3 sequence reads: CASSSRANRIGELFF. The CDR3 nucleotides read TGTGCCAGCAGCTCCCGGGCTAATCGTATCGGGGAGCTGTTTTTT.

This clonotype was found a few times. The CDR3 region has the DNA TGTGCCAGCTTAGAAGGGGGTGGGAACACTGAAGCTTTCTTT. It is translated as CASLEGGGNTEAFF. The chain carries TRBV18 and TRBJ1-1, with D possibly TRBD1 on 6 matching bases. The germline V gene has CDR1 KGHSH and CDR2 LQKENI. This CDR3 is 14 amino acids long. V lost 7 bases and J 1 base, leaving 13 bases between the germline ends.

CDR3: CASSSLPRENYGYTF. CDR3 bases: TGTGCCAGCAGTTCCCTACCCAGGGAGAACTATGGCTACACCTTC. This chain joins TRBV27 and TRBJ1-2; TRBD1 is a possible D gene (5 bases). CDR1 MNHEY and CDR2 SMNVEV come from the germline V gene (reference sequence). The CDR3 is 15 residues long. V lost 4 bases and J 2 bases, leaving 14 bases between the germline ends.

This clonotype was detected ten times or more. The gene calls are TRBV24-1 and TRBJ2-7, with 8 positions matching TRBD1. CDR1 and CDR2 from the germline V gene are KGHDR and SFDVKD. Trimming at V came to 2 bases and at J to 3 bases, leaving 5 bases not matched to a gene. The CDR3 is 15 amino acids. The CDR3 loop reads CATSDWNRGFYEQYF. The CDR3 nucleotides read TGTGCCACCAGTGATTGGAACAGGGGGTTCTACGAGCAGTACTTC.

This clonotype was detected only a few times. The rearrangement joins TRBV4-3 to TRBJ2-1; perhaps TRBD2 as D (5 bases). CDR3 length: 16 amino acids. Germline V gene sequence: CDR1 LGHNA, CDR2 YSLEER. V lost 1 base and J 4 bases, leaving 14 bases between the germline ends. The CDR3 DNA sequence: TGCGCCAGCAGCCAAGTACCGGGAAACCCTTACAATGAGCAGTTCTTC. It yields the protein CASSQVPGNPYNEQFF.

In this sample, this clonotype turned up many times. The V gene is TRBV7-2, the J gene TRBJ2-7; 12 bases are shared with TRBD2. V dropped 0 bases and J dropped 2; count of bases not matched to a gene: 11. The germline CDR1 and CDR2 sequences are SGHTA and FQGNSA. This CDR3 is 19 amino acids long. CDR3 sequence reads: CASSLAVQTSGSLTYEQYF. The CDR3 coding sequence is TGTGCCAGCAGCTTAGCCGTCCAGACTAGCGGGAGTCTCACCTACGAGCAGTACTTC.

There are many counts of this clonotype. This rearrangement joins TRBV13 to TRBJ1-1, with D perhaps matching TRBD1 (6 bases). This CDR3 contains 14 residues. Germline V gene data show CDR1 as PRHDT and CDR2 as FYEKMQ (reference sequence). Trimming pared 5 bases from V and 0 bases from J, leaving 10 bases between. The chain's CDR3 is CASSHGTMNTEAFF. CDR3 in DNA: TGTGCCAGCAGCCACGGGACAATGAACACTGAAGCTTTCTTT.